This T cell receptor (beta chain) derives from a study of PD-1 blockade in classical Hodgkin lymphoma. The study, taken as a whole, reports: CD8+ TCR diversity did not rise significantly by C4D1, unlike CD4+.

V was pared by 6 bases and J by 7 bases, with 9 bases of the junction left unmatched. The CDR3 extends over 15 amino acids. Germline CDR1 is SNHLY and CDR2 is FYNNEI. The time point was: cycle 4 day 1 (C4D1), after five to seven weeks of nivolumab. Brentuximab vedotin exposure varied among the patients, all of whom had relapsed after autologous stem cell transplantation. Patients had relapsed/refractory classical Hodgkin lymphoma with complete response, partial response or progressive disease as best response. Assay: immunoSEQ multiplex PCR; the TCRdb copy retains only in-frame clones and omits some. The sample has 80,000 to 100,000 clones, roughly 91% seen once; the top ten hold roughly 2%. Concerning this clone: Antigen unknown.

The receptor was isolated from a human donor with classical Hodgkin lymphoma. This rearrangement joins TRBV2 to TRBJ1-6, with 7 nucleotides matching TRBD1. The sequencing used peripheral blood mononuclear cells (PBMCs), collected before the fourth cycle of nivolumab. The DNA of the CDR3 is TGTGCCAGCAGCTCCCAGGGGGGCGGAAATTCACCCCTCCACTTT. It translates to CASSSQGGGNSPLHF. Using reference TRBV2 and TRBJ1-6 for the parts outside the CDR3, the full variable domain is EPEVTQTPSHQVTQMGQEVILRCVPISNHLYFYWYRQILGQKVEFLVSFYNNEISEKSEIFDDQFSVERPDGSNFTLKIRSTKLEDSAMYFCASSSQGGGNSPLHFGNGTRLTVT.